This is a list of T cell receptor beta chains from one sample in a study of T cell responses to AZD1222 COVID-19 vaccine. The table came from immunoSEQ multiplex PCR; TCRdb's copy has only in-frame clones and leaves some out. The profile shows about 160,000 clones, 94% of them singletons. The material sequenced was peripheral blood, taken 28 days after the second AZD1222 dose. These receptors were taken from an adult who received the AZD1222 COVID-19 vaccine. Both conserved end residues are part of each CDR3. The D gene is left open where the match is weak. Only part of the rows carry a size: once, few, many, or a class if the clone is expanded.

j_call,v_call,clone_size,d_call,cdr3_nt,cdr3_aa
TRBJ2-7,TRBV20-1,.,TRBD1,TGCAGTGCTAGTAGTCAGGGGGTAAGCTACGAGCAGTACTTC,CSASSQGVSYEQYF
TRBJ1-1,TRBV18,.,.,TGTGCCAGCTCACCTAGTCCCCCTACTATGAACACTGAAGCTTTCTTT,CASSPSPPTMNTEAFF
TRBJ1-4,TRBV6-5,once,.,TGTGCCAGCAGTTGGGGTGCCGGCCCTAATGAAAAACTGTTTTTT,CASSWGAGPNEKLFF
TRBJ2-3,TRBV30,.,.,TGTGCCTGGGAGGTGGGGGATACGCAGTATTTT,CAWEVGDTQYF
TRBJ2-3,TRBV3-1/TRBV3-2,.,TRBD1,TGTGCCAGCAGCCAACGGGACAGATCCAGAGATACGCAGTATTTT,CASSQRDRSRDTQYF
TRBJ2-1,TRBV5-1,.,TRBD2,TGCGCCAGCAGCTTGAGGACTAGCGGGAGTAGGAACAATGAGCAGTTCTTC,CASSLRTSGSRNNEQFF
TRBJ1-3,TRBV30,.,TRBD1,TGTGCCTCGGACAGGGAAAGACTTCGGGGAAACACCATATATTTT,CASDRERLRGNTIYF
TRBJ2-5,TRBV19,.,.,TGTGCCAGTAGTCGTCGCCGGGACCCCTGGGAAGAGACCCAGTACTTC,CASSRRRDPWEETQYF
TRBJ2-3,TRBV7-2,.,.,TGTGCCAGCACCCCGGGACTGCCAACTACAGATACGCAGTATTTT,CASTPGLPTTDTQYF
TRBJ1-2,TRBV7-3,.,TRBD1,TGTGCCAGCAGCCCATCCGGGACAGTGACACCCAACTATGGCTACACCTTC,CASSPSGTVTPNYGYTF
TRBJ2-7,TRBV6-2/TRBV6-3,once,.,TGTGCCAGCAGTTACGGGCAGGGGCACTCCTACGAGCAGTACTTC,CASSYGQGHSYEQYF
TRBJ2-1,TRBV27,once,TRBD2,TGTGCCAGCAGACTAGCGGGCTCCTACAATGAGCAGTTCTTC,CASRLAGSYNEQFF
TRBJ2-3,TRBV14,.,.,TGTGCCAGCAGCCAACAAGAGACAAGTTGGGCAGATACGCAGTATTTT,CASSQQETSWADTQYF
TRBJ1-6,TRBV7-9,few,.,TGTGCCAGCACCCGAACGGAGGGGAGATCACCCCTCCACTTT,CASTRTEGRSPLHF
TRBJ2-7,TRBV5-5,.,.,TGTGCCAGCAGCAAATCCTACGAGCAGTACTTC,CASSKSYEQYF
TRBJ1-3,TRBV18,.,.,TGTGCCAGCTCACCTCAGGCCTCCGGGGGAAACACCATATATTTT,CASSPQASGGNTIYF
TRBJ2-1,TRBV15,once,.,TGTGCCACCAGCAGTGAGACCGACGATGAGCAGTTCTTC,CATSSETDDEQFF
TRBJ1-2,TRBV3-1/TRBV3-2,.,TRBD1,TGTGCCAGCAGCGTTCCGGGACAGGGCGTAAATGGCTACACCTTC,CASSVPGQGVNGYTF
TRBJ1-5,TRBV27,.,.,TGTGCCAGCAGTCCGATCGGGCAGCCCCAGCATTTT,CASSPIGQPQHF
TRBJ2-2,TRBV7-9,.,.,TGTGCCAGCAGCTTAGGATTTGTTGGGGACACCGGGGAGCTGTTTTTT,CASSLGFVGDTGELFF
TRBJ1-4,TRBV18,.,.,TGTGCCAGCTCCCAGGGCGGGCGGACTAATGAAAAACTGTTTTTT,CASSQGGRTNEKLFF
TRBJ1-1,TRBV18,.,.,TGTGCCAGCTCATCTAGCGAAAGAACTGAAGCTTTCTTT,CASSSSERTEAFF
TRBJ2-5,TRBV7-9,.,TRBD2,TGTGCCAGCAGCTCAAATAGCGGGAGGAGGGAGACCCAGTACTTC,CASSSNSGRRETQYF
TRBJ2-7,TRBV28,.,.,TGTGCCAGCAGCTTCTTCGGGCGTAGATACGAGCAGTACTTC,CASSFFGRRYEQYF
TRBJ1-4,TRBV4-1,.,TRBD1,TGCGCCAGCAGCCAAGTGGACAGGGGGGGAGCAACTAATGAAAAACTGTTTTTT,CASSQVDRGGATNEKLFF
TRBJ1-5,TRBV19,.,.,TGTGCCAGTAGTATAGTTAGGGGTACTAGCAATCAGCCCCAGCATTTT,CASSIVRGTSNQPQHF
TRBJ1-2,TRBV28,.,TRBD1,TGTGCCAGCAGTTCCCCGGACAGGGGAGGCTATGGCTACACCTTC,CASSSPDRGGYGYTF
TRBJ2-7,TRBV6-6,.,TRBD2,TGTGCCACGGGACTAGCGGAAACCTACGAGCAGTACTTC,CATGLAETYEQYF
TRBJ1-4,TRBV7-9,.,TRBD1,TGTGCCAGCAGCTTAGGGGCCGGGACAGGGGGCCCTAATGAAAAACTGTTTTTT,CASSLGAGTGGPNEKLFF
TRBJ1-2,TRBV6-1,.,.,TGTGCCAGCAGTGAACCCGGGACGGGGAACTATGGCTACACCTTC,CASSEPGTGNYGYTF
TRBJ1-1,TRBV19,.,.,TGTGTCCTACAGGGCTGGGACACTGAAGCTTTCTTT,CVLQGWDTEAFF
TRBJ2-3,TRBV19,.,.,TGTGCCAGTAGTATCGCCTCAGATACGCAGTATTTT,CASSIASDTQYF
TRBJ2-3,TRBV28,.,.,TGTGCCAGCAGTTTTGGAGCAAGAGATACGCAGTATTTT,CASSFGARDTQYF
TRBJ1-2,TRBV5-8,.,.,TGTGCCAGCAGCTTGTCAGGGAACTATGGCTACACCTTC,CASSLSGNYGYTF
TRBJ1-1,TRBV15,.,TRBD1,TGTGCCACCAGCACCGACAGGGGGATTTGGACTTTCTTT,CATSTDRGIWTFF
TRBJ1-4,TRBV28,.,.,TGTGCCAGCAGTTTAGGCAACTTGGGGAAACTGTTTTTT,CASSLGNLGKLFF
TRBJ2-3,TRBV9,.,.,TGTGCCAGCAGCGTAGCCTATAGCACAGATACGCAGTATTTT,CASSVAYSTDTQYF